The source of this T cell receptor (beta chain) is a study of blood T cell repertoires in COVID-19. In the original processing: Amplification of reference gene primers provided the estimated nucleated cell counts. Using immunoSEQ multiplex PCR, the repertoire was profiled, and TCRdb retains in-frame clones only, with some absent. That table furnishes V, J and clone size, whereas the DNA furnished D and trimming. The repertoire holds over 80,000 clones, with about 83% as singletons. Germline V gene sequence: CDR1 SGHRS, CDR2 YFSETQ. Trimming at V came to 4 bases and at J to 3 bases, leaving 6 bases not matched to a gene. The CDR3 spans 15 residues.

The TCR sequence derives from a woman aged 60-75 years with acute or convalescent COVID-19. The material sequenced was peripheral blood. V gene TRBV5-1 combines with J gene TRBJ1-2; 10 bases align to TRBD1. The CDR3 nucleotides read TGCGCCAGCAGCGCCGGGACAGGGGCGGACTATGGCTACACCTTC. Encoded protein: CASSAGTGADYGYTF.